The source of this TCR beta chain is a study of cytotoxic CD8 clonotypes in ibrutinib-treated CLL (dated by TCRdb to the early 2020s). For the study in its entirety: The cohort had about a dozen relapsed/refractory and around 15 treatment-naive patients; some 17 were IGHV unmutated. On average, each sample yielded 255,043 productive templates and 85,000 to 95,000 productive rearrangements. Samples at response were collected after a median of 12 months of treatment, with a range of about 6 to 40 months. Every sample from remission and from progressive disease was obtained while the patients were still on ibrutinib. Responses were partial in 25 or so patients and complete in 2; after median around 68 months follow-up, some 14 stayed in remission and about twelve progressed. Cryopreserved peripheral blood mononuclear cells were obtained before treatment, at response, and at either sustained remission or disease progression. Longitudinal samples were obtainable from about 30% of the roughly 90 participants in the trial.

The sample's time point label is to be understood as: about a year on ibrutinib. For TCR beta library preparation, approximately 2 micrograms of genomic DNA were extracted from the cryopreserved PBMCs. High-throughput TCR beta sequencing was performed on longitudinal blood samples from CLL patients receiving ibrutinib monotherapy. The patients took part in an open-label, single-center phase 2 trial of ibrutinib monotherapy. Comment on this clone: What antigen it recognizes has not been identified. No much larger clone is present one base from it, and per-base qualities are unavailable.

A MiSeq instrument was used for deep resolution sequencing, which targeted depths ranging from 1 in 1 million up to 1 in 200,000 T cells, with coverage averaging 10x for each clonotype. The immunoSEQ hsTCRB Kit was used to generate the TCR beta libraries. For the original study's pipeline: ImmunoSEQ Data Assistant and ImmunoSEQ Analyzer were used for data analysis, and V, D and J genes were assigned according to IMGT definitions. Clonality, which ranges from 0 to 1, was calculated by subtracting the normalized Shannon entropy of productive rearrangement frequencies from one. Only overrepresented clonotypes making up at least 0.05% of the repertoire of each patient were included in the public clonotype analysis. Repertoires from some twelve age-matched healthy donors in immuneACCESS were used as clonality controls. The immuneACCESS repertoire file appears here via TCRdb, limited to in-frame rearrangements. These files lack a portion of the clones; in checked studies, under half of the deficit traces to unresolved V genes, and the cause of the others is not known. V, J and clone size are taken as reported in that table, and D and trimming were inferred from the DNA itself. For this sample there are 200,000 to 250,000 clones; around 70% appear just once. Approximately 6.3% of the sample goes to the ten largest clones.

The full study reports these points: Public clonotypes were rare and either contracted or stayed stable during treatment, and the rise in clonality at ibrutinib response reflected the expansion of private clonotypes. Lymph node repertoires were not examined, and the timing of sampling was not matched between patients in sustained remission and those whose disease progressed. Clonality rose at ibrutinib response, remained stable during sustained remission, and dropped back toward baseline at progression. At baseline, clonality was higher than in age-matched healthy donors and showed a strong correlation with circulating CD8+ T-cell counts.

V was cut back by 4 bases and J by 1 base, leaving a gap of 17 bases between them. The germline V gene sets CDR1 to SGHTA and CDR2 to FQGTGA. From the cysteine up to the phenylalanine, the CDR3 has a length of 16 residues. Only the CDR3 portion is preserved as DNA: 48 bases, with reading frame beginning at the first base. The V and J segments used are TRBV7-3 and TRBJ2-7; TRBD2 is perhaps the D gene, given 7 matching bases. The clonotype was recovered from a human donor with chronic lymphocytic leukemia. Sequenced here: PBMCs, sampled after 12 months of ibrutinib treatment. The CDR3 protein is CASSSKASGTSYEQYF. The sequenced DNA is TGTGCCAGCAGCTCGAAGGCCAGCGGGACATCCTACGAGCAGTACTTC.